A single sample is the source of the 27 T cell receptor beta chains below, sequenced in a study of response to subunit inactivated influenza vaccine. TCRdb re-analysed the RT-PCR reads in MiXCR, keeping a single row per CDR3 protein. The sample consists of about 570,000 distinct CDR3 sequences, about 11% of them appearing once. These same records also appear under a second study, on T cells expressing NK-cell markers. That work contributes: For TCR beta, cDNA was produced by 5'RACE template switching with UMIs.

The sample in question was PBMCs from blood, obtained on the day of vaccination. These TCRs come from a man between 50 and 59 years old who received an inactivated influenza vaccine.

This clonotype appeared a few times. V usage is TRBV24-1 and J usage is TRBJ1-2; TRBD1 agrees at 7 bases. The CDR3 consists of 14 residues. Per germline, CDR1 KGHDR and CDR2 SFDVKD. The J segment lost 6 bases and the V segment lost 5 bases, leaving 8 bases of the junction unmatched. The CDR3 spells CATSVRGERDGYTF. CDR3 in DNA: TGTGCCACCAGTGTCAGGGGGGAAAGGGATGGCTACACCTTC.

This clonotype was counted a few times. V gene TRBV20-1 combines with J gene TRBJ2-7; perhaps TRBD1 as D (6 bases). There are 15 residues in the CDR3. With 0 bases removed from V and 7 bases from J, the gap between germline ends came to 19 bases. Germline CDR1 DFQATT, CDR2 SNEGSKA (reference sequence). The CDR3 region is CSAREGAPSPGEQYF. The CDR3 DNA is TGCAGTGCTAGAGAGGGGGCGCCATCCCCCGGAGAGCAGTACTTC.

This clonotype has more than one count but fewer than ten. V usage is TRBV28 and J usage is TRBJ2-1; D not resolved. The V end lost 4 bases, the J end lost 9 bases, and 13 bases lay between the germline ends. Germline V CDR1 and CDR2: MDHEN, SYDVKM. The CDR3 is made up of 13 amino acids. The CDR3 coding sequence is TGTGCCAGCAGTTCTCCTCACTCGACTGAGCAGTTCTTC. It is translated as CASSSPHSTEQFF.

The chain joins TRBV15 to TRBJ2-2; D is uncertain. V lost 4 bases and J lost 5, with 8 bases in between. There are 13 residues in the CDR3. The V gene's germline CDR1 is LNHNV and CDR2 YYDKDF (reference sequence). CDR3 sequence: CATSTLVTGELFF. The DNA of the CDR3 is TGTGCCACCAGCACGTTGGTGACCGGGGAGCTGTTTTTT.

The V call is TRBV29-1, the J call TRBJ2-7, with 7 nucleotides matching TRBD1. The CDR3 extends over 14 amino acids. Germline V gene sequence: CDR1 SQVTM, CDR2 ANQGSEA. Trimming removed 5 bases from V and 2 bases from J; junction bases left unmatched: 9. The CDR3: CSVFETGPTYEQYF. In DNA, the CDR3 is TGCAGCGTTTTTGAGACAGGGCCCACCTACGAGCAGTACTTC.

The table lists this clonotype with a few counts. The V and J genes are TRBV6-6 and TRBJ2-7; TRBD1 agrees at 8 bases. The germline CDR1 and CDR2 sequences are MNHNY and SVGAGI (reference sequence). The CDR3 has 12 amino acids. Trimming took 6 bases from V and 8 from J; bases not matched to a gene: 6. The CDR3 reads CASRMTGEKQYF. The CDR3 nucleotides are TGTGCCAGCAGGATGACAGGGGAAAAGCAGTACTTC.

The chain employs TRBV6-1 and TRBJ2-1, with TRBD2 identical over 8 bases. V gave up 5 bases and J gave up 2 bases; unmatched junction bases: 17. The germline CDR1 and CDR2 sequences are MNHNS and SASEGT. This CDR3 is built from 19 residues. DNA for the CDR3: TGTGCCAGCAGTCTGAGGGGGGGTGCGGGGGGAAATCCCTACAATGAGCAGTTCTTC. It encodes CASSLRGGAGGNPYNEQFF.

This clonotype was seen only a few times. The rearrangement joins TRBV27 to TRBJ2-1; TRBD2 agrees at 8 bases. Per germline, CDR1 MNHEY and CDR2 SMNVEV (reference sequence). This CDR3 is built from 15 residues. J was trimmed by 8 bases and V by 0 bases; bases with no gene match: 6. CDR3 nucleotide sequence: TGTGCCAGCAGTTTATCTAGCGGGATCTGGGATGAGCAGTTCTTC. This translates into CASSLSSGIWDEQFF.

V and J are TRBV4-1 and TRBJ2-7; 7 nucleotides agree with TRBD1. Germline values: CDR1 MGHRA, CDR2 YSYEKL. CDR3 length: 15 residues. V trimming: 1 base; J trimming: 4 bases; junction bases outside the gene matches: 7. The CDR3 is CASSQAVGQPYEQYF. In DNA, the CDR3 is TGCGCCAGCAGCCAAGCGGTGGGACAGCCATACGAGCAGTACTTC.

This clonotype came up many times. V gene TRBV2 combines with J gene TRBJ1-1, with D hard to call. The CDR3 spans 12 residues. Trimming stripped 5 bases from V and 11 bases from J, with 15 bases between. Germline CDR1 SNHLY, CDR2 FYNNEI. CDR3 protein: CASSQVWMQAFF. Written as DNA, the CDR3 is TGTGCCAGCAGTCAAGTCTGGATGCAGGCTTTCTTT.

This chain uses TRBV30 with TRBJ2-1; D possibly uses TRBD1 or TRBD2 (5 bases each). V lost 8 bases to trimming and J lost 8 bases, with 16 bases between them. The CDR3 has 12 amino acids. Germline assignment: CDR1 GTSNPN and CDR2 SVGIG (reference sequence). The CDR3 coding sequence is TGTGCCGGACACATGGCCGGGGATGAGCAGTTCTTC. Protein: CAGHMAGDEQFF. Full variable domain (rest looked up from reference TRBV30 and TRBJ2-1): SQTIHQWPATLVQPVGSPLSLECTVEGTSNPNLYWYRQAAGRGLQLLFYSVGIGQISSEVPQNLSASRPQDRQFILSSKKLLLSDSGFYLCAGHMAGDEQFFGPGTRLTVL.

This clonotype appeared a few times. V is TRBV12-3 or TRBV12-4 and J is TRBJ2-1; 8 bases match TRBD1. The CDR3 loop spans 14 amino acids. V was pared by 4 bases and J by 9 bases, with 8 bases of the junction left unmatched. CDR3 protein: CASSSPDRGGEQFF. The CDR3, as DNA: TGTGCCAGCAGTTCCCCAGACAGGGGAGGTGAGCAGTTCTTC.

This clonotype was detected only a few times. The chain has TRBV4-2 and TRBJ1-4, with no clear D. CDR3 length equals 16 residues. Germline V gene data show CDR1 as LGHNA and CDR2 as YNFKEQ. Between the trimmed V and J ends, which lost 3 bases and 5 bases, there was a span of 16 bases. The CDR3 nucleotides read TGTGCCAGCAGCCATTACCACTCCCTGGCAAATGAAAAACTGTTTTTT. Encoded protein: CASSHYHSLANEKLFF.

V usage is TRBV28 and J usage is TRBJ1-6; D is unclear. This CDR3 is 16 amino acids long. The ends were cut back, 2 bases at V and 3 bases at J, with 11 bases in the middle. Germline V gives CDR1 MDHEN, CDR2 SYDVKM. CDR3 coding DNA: TGTGCCAGCAGTTTAGGTTGGGTCAACTATAATTCACCCCTCCACTTT. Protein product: CASSLGWVNYNSPLHF.

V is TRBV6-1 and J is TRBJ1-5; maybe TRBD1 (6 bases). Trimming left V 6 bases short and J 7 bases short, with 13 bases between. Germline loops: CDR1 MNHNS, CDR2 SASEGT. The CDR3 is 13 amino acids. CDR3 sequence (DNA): TGTGCCAGCAGGAGACAGGTGGGACAGCCCCAGCATTTT. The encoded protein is CASRRQVGQPQHF.

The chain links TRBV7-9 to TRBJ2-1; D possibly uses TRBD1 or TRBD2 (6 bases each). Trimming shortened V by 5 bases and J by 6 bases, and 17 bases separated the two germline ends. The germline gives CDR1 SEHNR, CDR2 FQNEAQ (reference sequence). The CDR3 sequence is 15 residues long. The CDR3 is CASSPRRGSVNEQFF. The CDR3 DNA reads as TGTGCCAGCAGCCCCCGGAGGGGGTCAGTCAATGAGCAGTTCTTC. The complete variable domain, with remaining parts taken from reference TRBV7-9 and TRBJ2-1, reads DTGVSQNPRHKITKRGQNVTFRCDPISEHNRLYWYRQTLGQGPEFLTYFQNEAQLEKSRLLSDRFSAERPKGSFSTLEIQRTEQGDSAMYLCASSPRRGSVNEQFFGPGTRLTVL.

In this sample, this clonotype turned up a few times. The CDR3 DNA reads as TGTGCCAGCAGCAAAACTAGCGGGAGGCTGGGAGATACGCAGTATTTT. Translation gives CASSKTSGRLGDTQYF. The J gene is TRBJ2-3, the V gene TRBV6-1, with 12 bases lining up with TRBD2. Germline lookup yields CDR1 MNHNS and CDR2 SASEGT. J gave up 5 bases and V 6 bases, and 9 bases lay outside the gene matches. The CDR3 is 16 amino acids.

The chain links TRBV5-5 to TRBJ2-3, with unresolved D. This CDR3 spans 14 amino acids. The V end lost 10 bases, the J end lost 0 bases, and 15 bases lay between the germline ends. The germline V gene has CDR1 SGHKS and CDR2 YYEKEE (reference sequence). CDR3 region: CASCRATSTDTQYF. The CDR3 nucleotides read TGTGCCTCCTGCCGGGCAACTAGCACAGATACGCAGTATTTT.

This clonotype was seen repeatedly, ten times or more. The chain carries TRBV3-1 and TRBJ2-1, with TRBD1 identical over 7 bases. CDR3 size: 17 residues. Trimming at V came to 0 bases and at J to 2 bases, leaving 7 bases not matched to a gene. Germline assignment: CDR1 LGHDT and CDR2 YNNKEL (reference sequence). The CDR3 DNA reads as TGTGCCAGCAGCCAAGATGGGGACAGAGGAGCCTACAATGAGCAGTTCTTC. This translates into CASSQDGDRGAYNEQFF.

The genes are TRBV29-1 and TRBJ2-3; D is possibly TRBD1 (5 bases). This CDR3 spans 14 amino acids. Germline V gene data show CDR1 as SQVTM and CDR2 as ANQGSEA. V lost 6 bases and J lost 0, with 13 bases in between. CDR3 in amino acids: CSVPRAISTDTQYF. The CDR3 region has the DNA TGCAGCGTCCCCAGGGCTATTAGCACAGATACGCAGTATTTT.

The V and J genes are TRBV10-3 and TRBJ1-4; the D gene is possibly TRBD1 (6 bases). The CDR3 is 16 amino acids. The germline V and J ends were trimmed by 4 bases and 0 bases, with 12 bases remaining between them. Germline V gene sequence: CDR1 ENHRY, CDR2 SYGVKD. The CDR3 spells CAISALRGATNEKLFF. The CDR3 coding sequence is TGTGCCATCAGTGCCCTCAGGGGCGCAACTAATGAAAAACTGTTTTTT.

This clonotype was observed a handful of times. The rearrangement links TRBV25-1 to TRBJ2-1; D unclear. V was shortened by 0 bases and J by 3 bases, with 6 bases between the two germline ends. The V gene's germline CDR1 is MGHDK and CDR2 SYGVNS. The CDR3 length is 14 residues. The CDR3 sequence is CASSEYADYNEQFF. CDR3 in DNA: TGTGCCAGCAGTGAATATGCAGACTACAATGAGCAGTTCTTC.

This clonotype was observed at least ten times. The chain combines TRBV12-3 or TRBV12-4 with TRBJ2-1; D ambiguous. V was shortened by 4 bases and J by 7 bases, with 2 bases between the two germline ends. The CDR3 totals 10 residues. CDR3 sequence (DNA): TGTGCCAGCAGTTGGAATGAGCAGTTCTTC. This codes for CASSWNEQFF.

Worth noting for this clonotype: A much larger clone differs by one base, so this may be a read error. The CDR3 spells CSVTGTTEQYF. The CDR3 bases are TGCAGCGTGACCGGGACAACCGAGCAGTACTTC. The chain combines TRBV29-1 with TRBJ2-7, with D perhaps TRBD1 (6 bases). The CDR3 extends over 11 amino acids. The germline V gene has CDR1 SQVTM and CDR2 ANQGSEA. V was clipped by 6 bases and J by 6 bases, with 12 bases between them.

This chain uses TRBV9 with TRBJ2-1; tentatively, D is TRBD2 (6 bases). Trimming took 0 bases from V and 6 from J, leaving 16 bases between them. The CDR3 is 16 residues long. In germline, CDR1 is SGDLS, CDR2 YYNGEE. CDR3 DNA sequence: TGTGCCAGCAGCGTAGCTGGGGAGGTAGTCGGCAATGAGCAGTTCTTC. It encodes CASSVAGEVVGNEQFF.

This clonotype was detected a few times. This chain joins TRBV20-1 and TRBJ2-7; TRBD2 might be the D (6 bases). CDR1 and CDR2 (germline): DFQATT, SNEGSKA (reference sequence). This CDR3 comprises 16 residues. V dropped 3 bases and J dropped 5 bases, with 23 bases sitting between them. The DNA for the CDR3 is TGCAGTGCTAGGACCTTACTAGCTCTAGGATTGGACGAGCAGTACTTC. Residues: CSARTLLALGLDEQYF.

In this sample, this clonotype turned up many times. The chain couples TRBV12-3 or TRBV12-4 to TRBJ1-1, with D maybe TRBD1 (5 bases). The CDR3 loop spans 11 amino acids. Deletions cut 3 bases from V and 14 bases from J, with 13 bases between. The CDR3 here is CASSFAQAQFF. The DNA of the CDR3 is TGTGCCAGCAGTTTTGCACAGGCCCAATTCTTT.